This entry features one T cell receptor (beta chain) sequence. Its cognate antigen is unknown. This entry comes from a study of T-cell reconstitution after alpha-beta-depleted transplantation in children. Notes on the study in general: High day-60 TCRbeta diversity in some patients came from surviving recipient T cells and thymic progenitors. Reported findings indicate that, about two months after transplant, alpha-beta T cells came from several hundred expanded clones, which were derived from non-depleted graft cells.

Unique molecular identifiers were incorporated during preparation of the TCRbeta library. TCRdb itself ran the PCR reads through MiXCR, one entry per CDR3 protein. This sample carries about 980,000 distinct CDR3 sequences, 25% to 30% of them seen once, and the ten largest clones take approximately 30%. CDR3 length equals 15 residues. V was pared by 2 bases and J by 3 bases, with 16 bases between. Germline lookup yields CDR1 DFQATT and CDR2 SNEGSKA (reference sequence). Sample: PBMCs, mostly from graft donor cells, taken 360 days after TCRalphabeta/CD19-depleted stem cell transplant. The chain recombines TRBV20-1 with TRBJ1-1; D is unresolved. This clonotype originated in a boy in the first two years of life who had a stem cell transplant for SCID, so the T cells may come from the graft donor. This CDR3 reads CSARRPFPRDTEAFF. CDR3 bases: TGCAGTGCTAGACGACCCTTTCCGAGGGACACTGAAGCTTTCTTT.